One and the same sample provided the 18 T cell receptor beta chains below, sequenced in a study of STAT5B mutations in CD4+ large granular lymphocyte leukemia. Data came from immunoSEQ multiplex PCR; TCRdb stores just in-frame clones and leaves some out. The table records fewer than 25,000 clones, 78% of them present only once. The sequenced material came from CD4+ T cells from blood buffy coats. The receptors shown here come from a human donor in good health.

This clone has just a few counts. V is TRBV19 and J is TRBJ2-3, with 9 bases that match TRBD2. There are 15 residues in the CDR3. Germline values: CDR1 LNHDA, CDR2 SQIVND (reference sequence). V dropped 9 bases and J dropped 0; count of bases not matched to a gene: 7. CDR3 in DNA: TGTGCCAGCAGCGCTAGCGGGGATAGCACAGATACGCAGTATTTT. Translation gives CASSASGDSTDTQYF.

The chain employs TRBV11-2 and TRBJ2-7; D gene ambiguous. CDR1 and CDR2 (germline): SGHAT, FQNNGV. Trimming pared 1 base from V and 2 bases from J, leaving 9 bases between. The CDR3 runs to 14 residues. The CDR3 region is CASSLAVVPYEQYF. CDR3 bases: TGTGCCAGCAGCTTAGCGGTTGTTCCCTACGAGCAGTACTTC.

The V call is TRBV13, the J call TRBJ2-7; no definite D call. V shed 0 bases and J shed 1 base, with 4 bases lying between them. The CDR3 length is 13 residues. The V gene's germline CDR1 is PRHDT and CDR2 FYEKMQ (reference sequence). The CDR3 here is CASSLGGSYEQYF. The CDR3 DNA reads TGTGCCAGCAGCTTAGGAGGATCCTACGAGCAGTACTTC.

This rearrangement joins TRBV19 to TRBJ2-1; 9 nucleotides agree with TRBD2. Germline loops: CDR1 LNHDA, CDR2 SQIVND (reference sequence). This CDR3 is built from 13 residues. The V and J ends lost 5 bases and 9 bases, in that order; junction bases with no gene match: 5. This CDR3 is CASSLIAGAEQFF. CDR3 coding DNA: TGTGCCAGTAGTCTAATAGCGGGAGCTGAGCAGTTCTTC.

The CDR3 protein is CASSSGSRLSEQFF. The CDR3 region has the DNA TGTGCCAGCAGCTCGGGATCCCGACTCTCTGAGCAGTTCTTC. The chain is built from TRBV5-6 and TRBJ2-1; possibly TRBD2 for D (5 bases). Trimming cost V 3 bases and J 9 bases, with 16 bases left between them. The CDR3 runs 14 residues. The germline gives CDR1 SGHDT, CDR2 YYEEEE.

The chain has TRBV9 and TRBJ2-5, with 10 bases aligning to TRBD2. Unmatched junction bases numbered 8, after V lost 1 base and J lost 5 bases. The CDR3 totals 16 residues. Germline values: CDR1 SGDLS, CDR2 YYNGEE. This CDR3 reads CASSVSSGGAWETQYF. The CDR3 region has the DNA TGTGCCAGCAGCGTATCCAGCGGGGGGGCTTGGGAGACCCAGTACTTC.

The rearrangement joins TRBV28 to TRBJ2-7; TRBD2 matches at 7 bases. CDR1 and CDR2 (germline): MDHEN, SYDVKM. V shed 6 bases, J shed 1 base, and the junction held 6 bases outside the gene matches. The CDR3 has 14 amino acids. CDR3 in amino acids: CASRAPSGSYEQYF. CDR3 sequence (DNA): TGTGCCAGCAGGGCACCTAGCGGTTCCTACGAGCAGTACTTC.

The table lists this clone with a count of one. The chain carries TRBV5-8 and TRBJ2-5; no firm D call. CDR3 size: 13 residues. Germline-derived CDR1 and CDR2 are SGHTS and YDEGEE. V was pared by 2 bases and J by 5 bases, with 10 bases between. CDR3 nucleotide sequence: TGTGCCAGCAGCTTACAAGGGTCTGAGACCCAGTACTTC. It yields the protein CASSLQGSETQYF.

This sequence joins TRBV5-1 and TRBJ2-5; TRBD2 aligns across 7 bases. This CDR3 region has 12 residues. Germline V gives CDR1 SGHRS, CDR2 YFSETQ. Unmatched junction bases numbered 1, after V lost 7 bases and J lost 1 base. CDR3 residues: CASGTTQETQYF. In DNA, the CDR3 is TGCGCCAGCGGGACTACCCAAGAGACCCAGTACTTC.

The chain is built from TRBV15 and TRBJ2-3; no firm D call. There are 15 residues in the CDR3. With 0 bases removed from V and 3 bases from J, the gap between germline ends came to 10 bases. Per the germline V gene, CDR1 is LNHNV and CDR2 is YYDKDF (reference sequence). In DNA, the CDR3 is TGTGCCACCAGCAGAGATCCAGCGCTGACAGATACGCAGTATTTT. Its translation: CATSRDPALTDTQYF.

The chain employs TRBV30 and TRBJ2-1; D remains ambiguous. In germline, CDR1 is GTSNPN, CDR2 SVGIG (reference sequence). Deletions cut 8 bases from V and 0 bases from J, with 11 bases between. CDR3 length: 13 residues. The CDR3 is CASGRASYNEQFF. The CDR3 bases are TGTGCCAGTGGACGGGCCTCCTACAATGAGCAGTTCTTC.

The rearrangement links TRBV9 to TRBJ2-5, with 7 nucleotides matching TRBD2. CDR1 and CDR2 (germline): SGDLS, YYNGEE. The CDR3 is made up of 14 amino acids. Trimming removed 0 bases from V and 4 bases from J; junction bases left unmatched: 3. For the CDR3, the DNA is TGTGCCAGCAGCGTAGGGACTAGAGGAGAGACCCAGTACTTC. The encoded protein is CASSVGTRGETQYF.

The chain links TRBV6-6 to TRBJ2-3, with D perhaps TRBD2 (5 bases). The CDR3 spans 15 residues. The V gene's germline CDR1 is MNHNY and CDR2 SVGAGI (reference sequence). Trimming cost V 3 bases and J 4 bases, with 14 bases left between them. CDR3 nucleotide sequence: TGTGCCAGCAGTTATAGTTTAGCAGCGGCAGATACGCAGTATTTT. Protein: CASSYSLAAADTQYF.

V is TRBV28 and J is TRBJ1-6; no clear D gene. Trimming left V 3 bases short and J 4 bases short, with 16 bases between. Germline assignment: CDR1 MDHEN and CDR2 SYDVKM. The CDR3 has 17 residues. The chain's CDR3 is CASSFLIGGDYNSPLHF. CDR3 DNA: TGTGCCAGCAGTTTCTTGATCGGAGGTGATTATAATTCACCCCTCCACTTT. Based on the CDR3 plus reference TRBV28 and TRBJ1-6, the full variable domain is DVKVTQSSRYLVKRTGEKVFLECVQDMDHENMFWYRQDPGLGLRLIYFSYDVKMKEKGDIPEGYSVSREKKERFSLILESASTNQTSMYLCASSFLIGGDYNSPLHFGNGTRLTVT.

Here the CDR3 reads CASSLEIGTEAFF. The DNA for the CDR3 is TGTGCCAGCAGCTTAGAGATCGGCACTGAAGCTTTCTTT. The chain employs TRBV7-8 and TRBJ1-1; D unclear. Trimming stripped 1 base from V and 4 bases from J, with 7 bases between. Germline V gene data show CDR1 as SGHVS and CDR2 as FQNEAQ. This CDR3 has 13 amino acids.

The chain uses TRBV10-1 and TRBJ1-2; TRBD1 agrees at 7 bases. This CDR3 comprises 14 residues. Germline CDR1 WNHNN, CDR2 SYGVQD (reference sequence). The junction had 9 bases not matched to a gene; V was cut back by 3 bases and J by 8 bases. The CDR3 is CASSEDREAEGYTF. The CDR3 nucleotides read TGCGCCAGCAGTGAAGACAGGGAAGCCGAAGGCTACACCTTC.

The chain has TRBV19 and TRBJ1-5, with D unclear. This CDR3 comprises 15 residues. In germline, CDR1 is LNHDA, CDR2 SQIVND (reference sequence). Trimming left V 5 bases short and J 2 bases short, with 13 bases between. The CDR3 nucleotides are TGTGCCAGTAGTCTGAACCAGGTGGGCAATCAGCCCCAGCATTTT. Translating it yields CASSLNQVGNQPQHF.

The V call is TRBV9, the J call TRBJ2-5, with D maybe TRBD1 (6 bases). The CDR3 is 12 amino acids. Germline assignment: CDR1 SGDLS and CDR2 YYNGEE. V lost 3 bases to trimming and J lost 14 bases, with 17 bases between them. CDR3 residues: CASSGAGTLIYF. In nucleotides, the CDR3 is TGTGCCAGCAGCGGAGCCGGGACACTGATTTACTTC.